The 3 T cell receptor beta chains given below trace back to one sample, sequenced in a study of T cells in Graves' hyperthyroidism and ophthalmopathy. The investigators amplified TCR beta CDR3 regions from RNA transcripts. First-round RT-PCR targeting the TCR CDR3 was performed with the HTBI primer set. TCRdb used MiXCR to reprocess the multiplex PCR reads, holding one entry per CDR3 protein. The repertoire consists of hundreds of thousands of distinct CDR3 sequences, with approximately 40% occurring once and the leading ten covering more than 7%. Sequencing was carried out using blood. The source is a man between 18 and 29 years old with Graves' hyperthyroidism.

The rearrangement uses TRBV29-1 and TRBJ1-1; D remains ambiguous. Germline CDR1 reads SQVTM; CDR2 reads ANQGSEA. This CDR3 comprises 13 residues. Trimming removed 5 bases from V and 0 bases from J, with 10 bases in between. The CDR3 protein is CSVFVQMNTEAFF. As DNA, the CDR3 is TGCAGCGTTTTTGTTCAGATGAACACTGAAGCTTTCTTT. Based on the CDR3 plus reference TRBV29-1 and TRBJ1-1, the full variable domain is SAVISQKPSRDICQRGTSLTIQCQVDSQVTMMFWYRQQPGQSLTLIATANQGSEATYESGFVIDKFPISRPNLTFSTLTVSNMSPEDSSIYLCSVFVQMNTEAFFGQGTRLTVV.

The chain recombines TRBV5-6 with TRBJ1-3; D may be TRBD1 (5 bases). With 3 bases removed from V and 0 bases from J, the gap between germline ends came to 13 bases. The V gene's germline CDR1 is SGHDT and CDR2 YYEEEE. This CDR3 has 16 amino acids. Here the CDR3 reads CASSYGTDHSGNTIYF. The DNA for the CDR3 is TGTGCCAGCAGCTACGGGACTGATCACTCTGGAAACACCATATATTTT.

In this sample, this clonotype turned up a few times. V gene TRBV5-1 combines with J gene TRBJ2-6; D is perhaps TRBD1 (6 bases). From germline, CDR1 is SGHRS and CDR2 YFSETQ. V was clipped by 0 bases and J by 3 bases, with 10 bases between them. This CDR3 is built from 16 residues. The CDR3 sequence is CASSLAGVGGANVLTF. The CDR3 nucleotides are TGCGCCAGCAGCTTGGCAGGGGTAGGTGGGGCCAACGTCCTGACTTTC.